The rows below give T cell receptor beta chains drawn from one sample of a study of blood T cell repertoires in COVID-19. The table came from immunoSEQ multiplex PCR; TCRdb's copy has only in-frame clones and leaves some out. The profile shows 200,000 to 250,000 clones, roughly four fifths of them singletons. The sequenced sample was peripheral blood. Every receptor here comes from a woman aged 25-40 years who had recovered from COVID-19. Each CDR3 is given with its conserved first and last residue. D genes are given only for firm matches. Size is stated for part of the rows, as once, few or many counts, or as a class when the clone is expanded.

J	size	D	V	CDR3	DNA
TRBJ2-3	.	.	TRBV13	CASSPRVGSQPDTQYF	TGTGCCAGCAGCCCCCGCGTCGGTAGCCAGCCAGATACGCAGTATTTT
TRBJ2-7	.	TRBD1	TRBV7-2	CASSLATGISYEQYF	TGTGCCAGCAGCTTAGCGACAGGGATCTCCTACGAGCAGTACTTC
TRBJ1-3	few	.	TRBV6-5	CASSYSRSAGNTIYF	TGTGCCAGCAGTTACTCGAGGAGCGCTGGAAACACCATATATTTT
TRBJ2-1	.	.	TRBV5-3	CARSLAGADDEQFF	TGTGCCAGAAGCTTGGCTGGGGCCGACGATGAGCAGTTCTTC
TRBJ1-2	.	.	TRBV28	CASSLLTGGYTF	TGTGCCAGCAGTTTGTTGACTGGTGGCTACACCTTC
TRBJ2-5	.	.	TRBV5-1	CASSLGTLEVWETQYF	TGCGCCAGCAGCTTAGGGACTCTGGAGGTTTGGGAGACCCAGTACTTC
TRBJ2-6	.	.	TRBV28	CASRSNSGANVLTF	TGTGCCAGCAGATCTAACTCTGGGGCCAACGTCCTGACTTTC
TRBJ1-5	.	.	TRBV7-2	CASSSEGGGDQPQHF	TGTGCCAGCAGCTCGGAGGGCGGCGGGGATCAGCCCCAGCATTTT
TRBJ1-4	.	.	TRBV29-1	CSVEGTPSTNEKLFF	TGCAGCGTTGAGGGGACACCCTCAACTAACGAAAAACTGTTTTTT
TRBJ1-2	.	TRBD1	TRBV18	CASSPLEGARFYGYTF	TGTGCCAGCTCACCGCTAGAGGGGGCGCGGTTCTATGGCTACACCTTC
TRBJ1-1	.	TRBD1	TRBV6-5	CASSYTGTGGDSEAFF	TGTGCCAGCAGTTACACTGGGACAGGGGGCGACTCTGAAGCTTTCTTT
TRBJ1-6	.	.	TRBV18	CASSPDRSGSPLHF	TGTGCCAGCTCACCGGACAGATCAGGCTCACCCCTCCACTTT
TRBJ1-4	.	TRBD1	TRBV5-4	CASSSQGAGEKLFF	TGTGCCAGCAGCTCGCAGGGGGCCGGTGAAAAACTGTTTTTT
TRBJ2-5	.	.	TRBV28	CASSAPPQGGQETQYF	TGTGCCAGCAGTGCACCTCCCCAAGGGGGCCAAGAGACCCAGTACTTC
TRBJ2-1	few	TRBD2	TRBV10-2	CASSLLRAGAYNEQFF	TGCGCCAGCAGTCTGTTACGAGCGGGAGCGTACAATGAGCAGTTCTTC
TRBJ1-1	.	.	TRBV12-3/TRBV12-4	CASSLEGRTEAFF	TGTGCCAGCAGTTTGGAGGGGAGGACTGAAGCTTTCTTT
TRBJ2-3	.	.	TRBV2	CASSGNSGYNTQYF	TGTGCCAGCAGTGGGAATAGCGGTTATAATACGCAGTATTTT